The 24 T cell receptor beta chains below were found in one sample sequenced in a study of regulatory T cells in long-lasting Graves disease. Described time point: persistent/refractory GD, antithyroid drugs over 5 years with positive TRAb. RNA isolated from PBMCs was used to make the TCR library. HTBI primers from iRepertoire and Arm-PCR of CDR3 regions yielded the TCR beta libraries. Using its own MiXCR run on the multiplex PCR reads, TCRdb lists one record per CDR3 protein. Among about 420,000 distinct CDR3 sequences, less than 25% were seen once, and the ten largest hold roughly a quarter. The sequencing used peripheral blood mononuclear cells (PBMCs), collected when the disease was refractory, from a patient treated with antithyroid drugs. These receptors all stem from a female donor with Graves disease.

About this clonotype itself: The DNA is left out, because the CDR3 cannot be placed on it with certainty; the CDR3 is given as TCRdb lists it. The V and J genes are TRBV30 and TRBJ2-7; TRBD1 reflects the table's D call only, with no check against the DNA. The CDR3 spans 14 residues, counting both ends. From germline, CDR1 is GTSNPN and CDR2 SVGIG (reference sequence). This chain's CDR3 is CAWSVVGTGILLHF.

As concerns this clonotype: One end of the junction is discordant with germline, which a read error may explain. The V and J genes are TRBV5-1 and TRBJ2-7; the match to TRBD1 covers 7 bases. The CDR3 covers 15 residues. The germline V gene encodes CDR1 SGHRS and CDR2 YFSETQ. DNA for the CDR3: TGCGCCAGCAGCCTTGCGCTGACAGGGTTCTACGAGCGGTACTTC. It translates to CASSLALTGFYERYF.

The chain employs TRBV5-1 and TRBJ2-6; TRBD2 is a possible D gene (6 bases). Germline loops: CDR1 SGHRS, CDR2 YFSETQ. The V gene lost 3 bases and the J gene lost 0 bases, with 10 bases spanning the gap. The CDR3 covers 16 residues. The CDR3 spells CASSSGLNSGANVLTF. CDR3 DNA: TGCGCCAGCAGCTCGGGACTGAACTCTGGGGCCAACGTCCTGACTTTC.

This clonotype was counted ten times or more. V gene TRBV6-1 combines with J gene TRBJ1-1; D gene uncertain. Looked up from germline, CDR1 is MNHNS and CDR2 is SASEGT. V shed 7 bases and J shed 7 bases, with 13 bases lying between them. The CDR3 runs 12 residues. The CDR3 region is CASTPGRGEAFF. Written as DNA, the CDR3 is TGTGCCAGCACCCCCGGGCGCGGTGAAGCTTTCTTT.

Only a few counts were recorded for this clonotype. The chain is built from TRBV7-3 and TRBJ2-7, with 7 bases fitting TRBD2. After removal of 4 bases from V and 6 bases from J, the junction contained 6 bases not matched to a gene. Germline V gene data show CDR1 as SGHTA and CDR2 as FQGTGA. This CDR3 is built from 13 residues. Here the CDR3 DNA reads TGTGCCAGCAGCTCCGGCGGGAGCGGCGAGCAGTACTTC. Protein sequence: CASSSGGSGEQYF.

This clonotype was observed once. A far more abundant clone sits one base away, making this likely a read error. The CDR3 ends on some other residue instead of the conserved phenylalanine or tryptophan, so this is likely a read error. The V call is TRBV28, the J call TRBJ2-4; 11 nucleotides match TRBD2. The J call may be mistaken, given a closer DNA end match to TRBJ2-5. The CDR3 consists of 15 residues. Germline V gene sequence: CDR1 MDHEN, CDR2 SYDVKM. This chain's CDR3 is CASSLIAGGGETQYY. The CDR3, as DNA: TGTGCCAGCAGTTTGATAGCGGGAGGGGGAGAGACCCAGTACTAC.

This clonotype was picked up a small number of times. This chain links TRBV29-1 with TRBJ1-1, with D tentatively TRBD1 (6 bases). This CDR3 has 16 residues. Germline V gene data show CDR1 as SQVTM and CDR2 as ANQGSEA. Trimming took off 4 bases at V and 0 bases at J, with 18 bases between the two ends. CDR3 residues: CSVVGGQYPMNTEAFF. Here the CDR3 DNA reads TGCAGCGTTGTCGGGGGGCAATATCCCATGAACACTGAAGCTTTCTTT.

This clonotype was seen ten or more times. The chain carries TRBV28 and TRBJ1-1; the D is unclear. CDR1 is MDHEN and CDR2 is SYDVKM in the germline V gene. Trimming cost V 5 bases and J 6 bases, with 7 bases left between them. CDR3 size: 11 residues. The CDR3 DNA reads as TGTGCCAGCAGTCCAAACGCTGAAGCTTTCTTT. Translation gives CASSPNAEAFF.

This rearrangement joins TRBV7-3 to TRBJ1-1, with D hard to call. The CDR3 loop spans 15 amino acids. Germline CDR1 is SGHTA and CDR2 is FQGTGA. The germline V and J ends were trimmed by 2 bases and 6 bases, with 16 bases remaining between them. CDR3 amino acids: CASSLGPQASSEAFF. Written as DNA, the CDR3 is TGTGCCAGCAGCTTAGGACCCCAGGCTTCCTCTGAAGCTTTCTTT.

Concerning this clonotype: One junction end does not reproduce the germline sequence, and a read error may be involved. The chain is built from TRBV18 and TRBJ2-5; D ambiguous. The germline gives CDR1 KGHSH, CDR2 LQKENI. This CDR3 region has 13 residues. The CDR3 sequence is CANSPPARETQYF. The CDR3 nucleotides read TGTGCCAACTCACCACCGGCCCGAGAGACCCAGTACTTC.

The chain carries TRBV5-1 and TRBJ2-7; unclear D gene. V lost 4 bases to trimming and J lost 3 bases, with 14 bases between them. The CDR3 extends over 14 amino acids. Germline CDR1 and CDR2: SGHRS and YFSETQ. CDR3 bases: TGCGCCAGCAGCCAAAAGACAACGGGCTACGAGCAGTACTTC. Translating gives CASSQKTTGYEQYF.

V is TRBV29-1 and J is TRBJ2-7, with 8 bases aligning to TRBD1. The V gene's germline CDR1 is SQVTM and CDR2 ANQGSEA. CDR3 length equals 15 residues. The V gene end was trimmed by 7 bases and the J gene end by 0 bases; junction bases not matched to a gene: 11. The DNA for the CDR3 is TGCAGCGCCTCAGGGGGCAGGGGAAGCTCCTACGAGCAGTACTTC. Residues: CSASGGRGSSYEQYF.

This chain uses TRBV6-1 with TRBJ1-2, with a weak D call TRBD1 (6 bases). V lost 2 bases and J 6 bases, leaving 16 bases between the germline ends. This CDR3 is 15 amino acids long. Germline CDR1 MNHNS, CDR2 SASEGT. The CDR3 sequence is CASSERGAAVDGYTF. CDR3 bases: TGTGCCAGCAGTGAAAGGGGGGCCGCGGTGGATGGCTACACCTTC.

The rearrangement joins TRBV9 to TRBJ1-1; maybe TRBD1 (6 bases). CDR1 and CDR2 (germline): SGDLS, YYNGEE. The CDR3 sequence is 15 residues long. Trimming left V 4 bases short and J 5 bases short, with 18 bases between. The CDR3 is CASSTSVGGGTEAFF. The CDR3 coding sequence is TGTGCCAGCAGCACATCTGTGGGAGGGGGGACTGAAGCTTTCTTT.

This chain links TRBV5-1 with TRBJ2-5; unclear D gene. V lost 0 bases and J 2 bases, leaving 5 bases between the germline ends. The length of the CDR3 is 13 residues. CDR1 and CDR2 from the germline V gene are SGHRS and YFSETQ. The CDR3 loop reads CASSLASQETQYF. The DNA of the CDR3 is TGCGCCAGCAGCTTGGCCTCGCAAGAGACCCAGTACTTC.

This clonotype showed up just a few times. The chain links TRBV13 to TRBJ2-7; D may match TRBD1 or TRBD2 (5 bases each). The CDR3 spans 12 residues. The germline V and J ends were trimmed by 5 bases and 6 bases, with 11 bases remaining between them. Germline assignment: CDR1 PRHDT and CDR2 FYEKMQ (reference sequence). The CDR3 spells CASSTPGAEQYF. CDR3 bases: TGTGCCAGCAGCACCCCCGGGGCCGAGCAGTACTTC.

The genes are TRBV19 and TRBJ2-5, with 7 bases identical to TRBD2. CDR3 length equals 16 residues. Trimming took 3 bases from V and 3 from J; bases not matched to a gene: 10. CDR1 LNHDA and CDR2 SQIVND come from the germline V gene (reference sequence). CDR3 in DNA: TGTGCCAGTAGTATCGTTCTTGCGGGAGCGGAAGAGACCCAGTACTTC. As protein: CASSIVLAGAEETQYF.

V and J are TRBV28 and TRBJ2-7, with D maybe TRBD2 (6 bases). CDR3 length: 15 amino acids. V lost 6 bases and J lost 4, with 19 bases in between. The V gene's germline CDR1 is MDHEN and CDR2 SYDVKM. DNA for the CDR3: TGTGCCAGCAGCCCGACCGGGAGCTTCACTTACGAGCAGTACTTC. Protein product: CASSPTGSFTYEQYF.

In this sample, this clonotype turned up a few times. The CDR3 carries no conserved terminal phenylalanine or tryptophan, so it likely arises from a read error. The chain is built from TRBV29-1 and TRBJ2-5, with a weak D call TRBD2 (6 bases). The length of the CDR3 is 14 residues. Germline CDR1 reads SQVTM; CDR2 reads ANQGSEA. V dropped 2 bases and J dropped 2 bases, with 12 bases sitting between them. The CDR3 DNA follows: TGCAGCGTTGAACTGGGGGGAGGTCAAGAGACCCAGTACTCC. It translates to CSVELGGGQETQYS.

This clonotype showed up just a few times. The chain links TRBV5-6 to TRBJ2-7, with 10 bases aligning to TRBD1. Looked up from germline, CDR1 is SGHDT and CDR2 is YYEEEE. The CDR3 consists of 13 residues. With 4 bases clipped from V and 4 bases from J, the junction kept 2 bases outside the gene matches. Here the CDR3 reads CASSGDRGYEQYF. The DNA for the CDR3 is TGTGCCAGCAGCGGGGACAGGGGATACGAGCAGTACTTC.

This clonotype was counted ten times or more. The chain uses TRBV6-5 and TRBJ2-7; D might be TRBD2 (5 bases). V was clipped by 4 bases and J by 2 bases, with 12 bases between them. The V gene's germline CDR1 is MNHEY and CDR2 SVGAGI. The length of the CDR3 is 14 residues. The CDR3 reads CASSSLGRTYEQYF. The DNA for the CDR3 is TGTGCCAGCAGTTCCCTTGGGAGAACCTACGAGCAGTACTTC.

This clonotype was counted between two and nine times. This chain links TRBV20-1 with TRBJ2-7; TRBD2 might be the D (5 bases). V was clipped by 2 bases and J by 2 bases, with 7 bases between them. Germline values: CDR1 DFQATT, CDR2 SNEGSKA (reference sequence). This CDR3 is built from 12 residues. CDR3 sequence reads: CSARLAPYEQYF. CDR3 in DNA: TGCAGTGCTAGACTAGCCCCCTACGAGCAGTACTTC.

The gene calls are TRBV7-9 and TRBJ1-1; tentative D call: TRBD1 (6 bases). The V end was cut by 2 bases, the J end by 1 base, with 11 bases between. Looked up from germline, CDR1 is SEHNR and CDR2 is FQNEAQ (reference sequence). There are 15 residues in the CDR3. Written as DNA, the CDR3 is TGTGCCAGCAGCTTATGGGGGGGCGCGAACACTGAAGCTTTCTTT. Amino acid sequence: CASSLWGGANTEAFF. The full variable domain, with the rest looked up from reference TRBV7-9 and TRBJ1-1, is DTGVSQNPRHKITKRGQNVTFRCDPISEHNRLYWYRQTLGQGPEFLTYFQNEAQLEKSRLLSDRFSAERPKGSFSTLEIQRTEQGDSAMYLCASSLWGGANTEAFFGQGTRLTVV.

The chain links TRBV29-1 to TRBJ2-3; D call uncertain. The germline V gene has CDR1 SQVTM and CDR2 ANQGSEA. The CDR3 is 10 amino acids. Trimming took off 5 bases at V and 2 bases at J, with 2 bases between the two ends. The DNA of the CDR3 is TGCAGCGTTTTCACAGATACGCAGTATTTT. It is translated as CSVFTDTQYF.